This T cell receptor beta chain appears in the sequencing data of a study of blood T cells in healthy people across ages (dated by TCRdb to the mid-2010s). With regard to the full study: In model experiments, template switching captured roughly one uniquely barcoded TCR beta cDNA molecule for every two T cells. Using deep sequencing normalized with unique cDNA molecular identifiers, the study measured how TCR beta repertoire diversity changes with age. Four age groups were formed from the donors: young (average 16 years), middle-aged (approximately 39), aged (about 62) and long-lived (around 82). To avoid experimental bias, donors of different ages were randomly spread across the sequencing lanes. Two additional independent replicas of 1 million unique cDNA reads from the same blood draw were analyzed for two donors (one aged 18 to 30 and one aged 80 or older).

The donors were roughly 39 Caucasian individuals from Russia, aged roughly 6 to 100 years, who were systemically healthy. Around 10 milliliters of peripheral blood were collected from each donor into EDTA-treated Vacutainer tubes. PBMCs were isolated by Ficoll-Paque density-gradient centrifugation, with at least 6 million obtained per sample. Trizol reagent was used to extract total RNA from the PBMCs, yielding at least 6 micrograms per sample. For every donor, flow cytometry on a PBMC aliquot measured the percentage of naive CD45RAhigh/CD27high T cells. On the study overall, not on this receptor specifically: Compared with the aged group, more naive CD4+ T cells, fewer expanded clones and increased TCR diversity were shown by the long-lived group, suggesting age selection. Estimates of total diversity based on one million sequenced T cells were considered lower bounds and underestimates. Since profiling was done on bulk unsorted PBMCs, naive and antigen-experienced compartments could not be conclusively compared. Observed TCR beta diversity per million T cells fell roughly linearly with age, and a significant reduction was already apparent by age roughly 40. Observed TCR beta diversity correlated strongly with the percentage of naive T cells measured by flow cytometry. Because the CMV infection status of the donors was unknown, age-related changes in expanded clonotypes may potentially have been confounded.

The library was prepared using 5' RACE. The sequencer was an Illumina HiSeq 2500. A second PCR of roughly 6 to 11 cycles was run with a J-beta primer mix and a sample-barcoded 5' primer. Each TCR beta cDNA molecule received a unique molecular identifier from a template-switch 5' adaptor carrying 12 random nucleotides. Each sample yielded at least 2.5 million CDR3-containing paired-end reads. First-strand cDNA synthesis was performed from all RNA using the Mint cDNA synthesis kit, with priming by a TRBC-specific oligonucleotide. Following uracil-DNA glycosylase treatment, all cDNA underwent a first 18-cycle PCR with the universal primers M1SS and BC2_uni_R. The original pipeline was this. Each sample was normalized by randomly selecting 1 million high-quality reads, each carrying a distinct molecular identifier. Reads with shared molecular identifiers were discarded instead of being binned into consensus sequences. CDR3 identification, clonotype clustering and error correction used MiTCR with a Q25 quality threshold and the strictest error-elimination algorithm. Lower-bound total TCR beta diversity was estimated with a nonparametric unseen species model using Euler transformation. The raw public reads went through TCRdb reprocessing: fastp at Q25, MiXCR clone calling, in-frame beta chains kept. Merged by CDR3 protein, the rows form single entries marked with the most common genes and DNA. TCRdb, not the authors, supplied the V and J calls. The sample yields 1.5 million to 2 million distinct CDR3 sequences; roughly 50% were counted once. Less than 2.5% of the sample belongs to the ten largest clones.

This clonotype turned up a few times. The antigen it binds to is not known. It has no much larger one-base neighbor in the sample; base qualities were not kept. The source is a woman in her forties in good health. Sequencing input: blood.

In nucleotide form, the sequence is TGTGCCACCAGCATCAACAGGGGAACTGATACGCAGTATTTT. This codes for CATSINRGTDTQYF. The chain couples TRBV15 to TRBJ2-3; a stretch of 7 junction bases matches TRBD1. The germline V gene encodes CDR1 LNHNV and CDR2 YYDKDF (reference sequence). Compared with germline, V lacks 4 bases and J lacks 6 bases; bases without a gene match: 7. The CDR3 spans 14 residues, from the cysteine through the phenylalanine. Only the CDR3 region is kept as DNA, spanning 42 bases read in frame from base 1.